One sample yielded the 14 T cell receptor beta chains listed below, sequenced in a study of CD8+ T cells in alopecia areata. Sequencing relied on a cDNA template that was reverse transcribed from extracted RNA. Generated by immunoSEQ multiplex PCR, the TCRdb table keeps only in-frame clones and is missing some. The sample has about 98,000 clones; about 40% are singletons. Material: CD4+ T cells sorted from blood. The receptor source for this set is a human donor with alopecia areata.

In nucleotides, the CDR3 is TGCGCCAGCAGCGGGGGTGGAACCCTCGCCCTCTACGAGCAGTACTTC. This translates into CASSGGGTLALYEQYF. This chain uses TRBV5-1 with TRBJ2-7; D is tentatively TRBD1 or TRBD2 (5 bases each). The CDR3 is 16 amino acids. V shed 4 bases and J shed 3 bases, with 20 bases lying between them. CDR1 is SGHRS and CDR2 is YFSETQ in the germline V gene.

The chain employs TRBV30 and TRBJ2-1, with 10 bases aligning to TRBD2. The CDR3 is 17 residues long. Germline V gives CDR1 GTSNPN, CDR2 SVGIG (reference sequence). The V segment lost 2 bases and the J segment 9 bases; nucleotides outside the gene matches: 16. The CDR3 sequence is CAWSYLGLAGVFGEQFF. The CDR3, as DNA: TGTGCCTGGAGTTATTTGGGGCTAGCGGGAGTATTCGGTGAGCAGTTCTTC. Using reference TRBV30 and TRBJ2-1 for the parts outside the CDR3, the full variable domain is SQTIHQWPATLVQPVGSPLSLECTVEGTSNPNLYWYRQAAGRGLQLLFYSVGIGQISSEVPQNLSASRPQDRQFILSSKKLLLSDSGFYLCAWSYLGLAGVFGEQFFGPGTRLTVL.

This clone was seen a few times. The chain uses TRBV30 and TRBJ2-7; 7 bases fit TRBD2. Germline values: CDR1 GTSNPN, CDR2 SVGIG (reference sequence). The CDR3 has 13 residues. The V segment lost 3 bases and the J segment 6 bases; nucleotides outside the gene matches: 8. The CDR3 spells CAWRGAGDLEQYF. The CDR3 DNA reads TGTGCCTGGAGAGGGGCGGGAGATCTCGAGCAGTACTTC.

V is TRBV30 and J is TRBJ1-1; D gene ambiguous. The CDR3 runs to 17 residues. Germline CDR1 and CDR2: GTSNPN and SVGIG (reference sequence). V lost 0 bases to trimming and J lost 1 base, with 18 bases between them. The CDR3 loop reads CAWSVHNLRPSNTEAFF. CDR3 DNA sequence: TGTGCCTGGAGTGTACACAACCTGAGGCCGTCGAACACTGAAGCTTTCTTT.

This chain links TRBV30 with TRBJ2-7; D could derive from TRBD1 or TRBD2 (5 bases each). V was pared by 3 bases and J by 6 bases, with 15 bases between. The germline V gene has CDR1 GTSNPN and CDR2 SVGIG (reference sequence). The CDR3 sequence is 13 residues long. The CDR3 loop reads CAWSSLQRGEQYF. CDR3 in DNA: TGTGCCTGGAGCAGTCTCCAGAGGGGCGAGCAGTACTTC.

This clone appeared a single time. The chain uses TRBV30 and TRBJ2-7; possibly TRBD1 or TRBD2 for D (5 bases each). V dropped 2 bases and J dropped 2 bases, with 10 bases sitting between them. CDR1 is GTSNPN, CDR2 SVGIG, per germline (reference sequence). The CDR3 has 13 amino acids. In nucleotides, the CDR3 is TGTGCCTGGAGTTGGGGGTGGACCTACGAGCAGTACTTC. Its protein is CAWSWGWTYEQYF.

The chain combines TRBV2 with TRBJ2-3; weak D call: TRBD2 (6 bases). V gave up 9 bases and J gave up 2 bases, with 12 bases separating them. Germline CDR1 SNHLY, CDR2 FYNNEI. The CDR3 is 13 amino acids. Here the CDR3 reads CASTGVFTDTQYF. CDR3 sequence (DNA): TGTGCCAGTACGGGAGTTTTCACAGATACGCAGTATTTT.

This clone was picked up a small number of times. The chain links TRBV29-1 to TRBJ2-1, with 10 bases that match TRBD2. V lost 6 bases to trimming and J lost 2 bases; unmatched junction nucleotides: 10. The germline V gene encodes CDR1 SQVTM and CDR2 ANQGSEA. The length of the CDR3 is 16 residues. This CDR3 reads CSVDIRTSGAYNEQFF. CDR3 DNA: TGCAGCGTGGATATACGGACTAGCGGAGCCTACAATGAGCAGTTCTTC.

CDR3 region: CASSPSDGPYEQYF. The CDR3 nucleotides are TGTGCCAGCAGTCCGTCGGACGGTCCCTACGAGCAGTACTTC. The gene calls are TRBV28 and TRBJ2-7, with no clear D. CDR1 and CDR2 (germline): MDHEN, SYDVKM. Trimming left V 5 bases short and J 2 bases short, with 13 bases between. The length of the CDR3 is 14 residues.

The CDR3 loop reads CASSPPGPQHF. The CDR3 DNA follows: TGTGCCAGCAGCCCCCCGGGGCCCCAGCATTTT. The chain employs TRBV6-6 and TRBJ1-5, with no clear D. The germline V gene has CDR1 MNHNY and CDR2 SVGAGI (reference sequence). The germline V and J ends were trimmed by 6 bases and 9 bases, with 9 bases remaining between them. CDR3 length equals 11 residues.

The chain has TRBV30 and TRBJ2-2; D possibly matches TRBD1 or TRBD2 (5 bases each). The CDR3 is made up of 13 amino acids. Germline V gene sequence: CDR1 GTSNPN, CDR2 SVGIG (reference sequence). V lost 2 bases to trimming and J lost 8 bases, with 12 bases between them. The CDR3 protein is CAWSYGASGELFF. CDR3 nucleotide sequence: TGTGCCTGGAGTTACGGGGCGAGTGGGGAGCTGTTTTTT.

In DNA, the CDR3 is TGTGCCAGCAGCCATATCGACAGGGGAGAGACCCAGTACTTC. Its protein is CASSHIDRGETQYF. The chain recombines TRBV4-2 with TRBJ2-5; 8 bases map to TRBD1. The germline V gene encodes CDR1 LGHNA and CDR2 YNFKEQ. The CDR3 covers 14 residues. Trimming took 3 bases from V and 4 from J; bases not matched to a gene: 4.

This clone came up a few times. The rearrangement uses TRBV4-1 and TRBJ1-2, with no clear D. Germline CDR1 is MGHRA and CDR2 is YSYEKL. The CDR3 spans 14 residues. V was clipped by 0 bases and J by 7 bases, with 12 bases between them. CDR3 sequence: CASSQERVSGGYTF. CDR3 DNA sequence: TGCGCCAGCAGCCAAGAAAGGGTTTCAGGTGGCTACACCTTC.

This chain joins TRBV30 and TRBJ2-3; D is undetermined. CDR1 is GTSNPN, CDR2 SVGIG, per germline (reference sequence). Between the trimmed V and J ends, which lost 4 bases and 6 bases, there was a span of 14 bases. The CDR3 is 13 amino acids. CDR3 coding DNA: TGTGCCTGGAAAAATCAAGACGTTGATACGCAGTATTTT. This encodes CAWKNQDVDTQYF.